The 16 T cell receptor beta chains below all came from one sample that was sequenced in a study of shared clonotypes between healthy human individuals. Here immunoSEQ multiplex PCR was the method, and the copy in TCRdb shows in-frame clones only, minus some. Of 2 million to 3 million clones in the sample, 93% were seen once. Material: naive CD4+ T cells from PBMCs. Subset defined: CD45RA+ positively selected. The receptors stem from a man between 18 and 29 years old in good health. Some clones in this sample may be carry-over from other donors' samples.

The CDR3: CASSQNSQYNEQFF. Here the CDR3 DNA reads TGTGCCAGCAGCCAAAACTCACAGTACAATGAGCAGTTCTTC. The rearrangement links TRBV5-4 to TRBJ2-1; D gene unclear. In germline, CDR1 is SGHNT, CDR2 YYREEE (reference sequence). The CDR3 extends over 14 amino acids. V lost 4 bases and J 4 bases, leaving 12 bases between the germline ends.

V usage is TRBV11-3 and J usage is TRBJ2-3; D not certain. The CDR3 totals 13 residues. V dropped 0 bases and J dropped 6 bases, with 7 bases sitting between them. CDR1 is SGHNT and CDR2 is YENEEA in the germline V gene. The CDR3, as DNA: TGTGCCAGCAGCTTAGATCTGGACGATACGCAGTATTTT. Translating gives CASSLDLDDTQYF.

This rearrangement joins TRBV9 to TRBJ1-1; maybe TRBD1 (5 bases). V lost 4 bases and J lost 8, with 15 bases in between. The CDR3 runs to 13 residues. The germline CDR1 and CDR2 sequences are SGDLS and YYNGEE. The CDR3 sequence is CASSSSDGGEAFF. The CDR3 DNA reads as TGTGCCAGCAGCTCATCGGACGGGGGGGAAGCTTTCTTT.

Of note for this clone: Other DNA sequences within the sample encode an identical CDR3. The chain couples TRBV28 to TRBJ2-7; unclear D gene. The CDR3 totals 12 residues. V was shortened by 3 bases and J by 4 bases, with 7 bases between the two germline ends. Per the germline V gene, CDR1 is MDHEN and CDR2 is SYDVKM. CDR3 in amino acids: CASSLSGYEQYF. The CDR3 nucleotides read TGTGCCAGCAGTTTGTCCGGGTACGAGCAGTACTTC.

V usage is TRBV28 and J usage is TRBJ1-3; 7 bases match TRBD1. Trimming took 6 bases from V and 0 from J; bases not matched to a gene: 5. Germline lookup yields CDR1 MDHEN and CDR2 SYDVKM. This CDR3 region has 15 residues. The DNA of the CDR3 is TGTGCCAGCAGCAGAACAGGGGACTCTGGAAACACCATATATTTT. This sequence encodes CASSRTGDSGNTIYF.

The V gene is TRBV7-9, the J gene TRBJ1-2; 8 positions agree with TRBD1. The CDR3 loop spans 14 amino acids. J gave up 7 bases and V 3 bases, and 7 bases lay outside the gene matches. Germline loops: CDR1 SEHNR, CDR2 FQNEAQ (reference sequence). The CDR3 protein is CASSFADRGGGYTF. Written as DNA, the CDR3 is TGTGCCAGCAGCTTCGCAGACAGGGGAGGTGGCTACACCTTC.

CDR3 in amino acids: CASSSPGTGGFRPYEQYF. The CDR3 nucleotides are TGTGCCAGCAGTTCCCCTGGGACAGGGGGCTTCCGCCCGTACGAGCAGTACTTC. This chain connects TRBV28 to TRBJ2-7; TRBD1 agrees at 12 bases. Germline CDR1 MDHEN, CDR2 SYDVKM. This CDR3 is built from 18 residues. V lost 4 bases to trimming and J lost 4 bases; unmatched junction nucleotides: 14.

The V call is TRBV7-9, the J call TRBJ2-1; 9 nucleotides agree with TRBD2. CDR1 and CDR2 from the germline V gene are SEHNR and FQNEAQ (reference sequence). Trimming at V came to 4 bases and at J to 8 bases, leaving 6 bases not matched to a gene. The CDR3 is 14 amino acids. The CDR3 sequence: CASSSTRGGDEQFF. The CDR3 DNA reads as TGTGCCAGCAGCTCCACCCGCGGGGGGGATGAGCAGTTCTTC.

Points on this clone: The identical CDR3 is also encoded by other nucleotide sequences in the sample. This chain joins TRBV5-1 and TRBJ2-1; 10 bases agree with TRBD2. CDR3 size: 14 residues. V shed 2 bases, J shed 5 bases, and the junction held 1 base outside the gene matches. Germline loops: CDR1 SGHRS, CDR2 YFSETQ. The CDR3 nucleotides read TGCGCCAGCAGCTTCGGGACTAGCGACAATGAGCAGTTCTTC. Its translation is CASSFGTSDNEQFF. Full variable domain (outside the CDR3, taken from reference TRBV5-1 and TRBJ2-1): KAGVTQTPRYLIKTRGQQVTLSCSPISGHRSVSWYQQTPGQGLQFLFEYFSETQRNKGNFPGRFSGRQFSNSRSEMNVSTLELGDSALYLCASSFGTSDNEQFFGPGTRLTVL.

This clone was recorded only once. The rearrangement uses TRBV7-3 and TRBJ2-2; D possibly uses TRBD1 or TRBD2 (5 bases each). CDR1 is SGHTA and CDR2 is FQGTGA in the germline V gene. V was cut by 2 bases and J by 6 bases, with 7 bases left in between. This CDR3 has 13 amino acids. In nucleotides, the CDR3 is TGTGCCAGCAGCTTAGAGGGGTCCGGGGAGCTGTTTTTT. This encodes CASSLEGSGELFF.

The genes are TRBV4-3 and TRBJ2-5; 11 bases map to TRBD2. The germline CDR1 and CDR2 sequences are LGHNA and YSLEER. Trimming removed 4 bases from V and 4 bases from J; junction bases left unmatched: 11. CDR3 length: 17 amino acids. DNA for the CDR3: TGCGCCAGCAGCCGCGGTAGCGGGAGGGCTGGAGGAGAGACCCAGTACTTC. Residues: CASSRGSGRAGGETQYF.

The sample holds one count of this clone. The rearrangement links TRBV7-9 to TRBJ2-1; possible D gene TRBD2, 6 bases. V shed 4 bases and J shed 0 bases, with 10 bases lying between them. The CDR3 length is 15 residues. Per the germline V gene, CDR1 is SEHNR and CDR2 is FQNEAQ (reference sequence). The CDR3 region has the DNA TGTGCCAGCAGCTCGCTAGCGCTCTCCTACAATGAGCAGTTCTTC. Encoded protein: CASSSLALSYNEQFF.

The rearrangement links TRBV9 to TRBJ2-1; 13 nucleotides agree with TRBD2. The CDR3 runs 15 residues. V lost 4 bases and J lost 7; bases outside the gene matches: 5. The germline V gene has CDR1 SGDLS and CDR2 YYNGEE. CDR3 in DNA: TGTGCCAGCAGCCTAGGACTAGCGGGAGTAAATGAGCAGTTCTTC. Translated: CASSLGLAGVNEQFF.

The genes are TRBV15 and TRBJ2-1; a possible D gene is TRBD1 (5 bases). The V gene's germline CDR1 is LNHNV and CDR2 YYDKDF (reference sequence). Trimming shortened V by 0 bases and J by 14 bases, and 14 bases separated the two germline ends. This CDR3 spans 13 amino acids. CDR3 in amino acids: CATSRDNWQGEFF. The CDR3, as DNA: TGTGCCACCAGCAGAGATAATTGGCAGGGCGAGTTCTTC.

This chain connects TRBV6-5 to TRBJ2-7; 9 nucleotides line up with TRBD2. V shed 8 bases, J shed 1 base, and the junction held 9 bases outside the gene matches. CDR3 size: 15 residues. Germline V gene sequence: CDR1 MNHEY, CDR2 SVGAGI. The CDR3: CASGDEREVSYEQYF. CDR3 nucleotide sequence: TGTGCCAGCGGGGATGAGCGGGAGGTTTCCTACGAGCAGTACTTC.

V usage is TRBV11-2 and J usage is TRBJ1-1; D gene uncertain. Germline values: CDR1 SGHAT, CDR2 FQNNGV. Trimming pared 5 bases from V and 7 bases from J, leaving 8 bases between. The CDR3 has 11 amino acids. CDR3: CASSPGLEAFF. CDR3 sequence (DNA): TGTGCCAGCAGCCCTGGACTTGAAGCTTTCTTT.